The 24 T cell receptor beta chains below were found in one sample sequenced in a study of Tregs in tolerant kidney transplant recipients (dated by TCRdb to the late 2010s). Libraries came from the immunoSEQ multiplex PCR assay. Entries here come from immuneACCESS through TCRdb and include only in-frame sequences with V and J called. Some clones fail to appear in such tables; in the studies checked, an unresolved V gene covers under half of the shortfall, and the cause of the remainder is unknown. The record for this sample contains about 48,000 clones. 0.7% to 0.95% of the sample comes from the top ten. The time point tag for this specimen amounts to: blood sample drawn before combined kidney and bone marrow transplant. The specimen was CD4+ T cells from blood, collected before the transplant. These receptor sequences come from a human donor who received a combined kidney and bone marrow transplant.

About this clone itself: The DNA ends 3 residues before the CDR3 does, and the rest of the CDR3 is filled in from the germline J gene. The chain links TRBV10-1 to TRBJ2-3, with TRBD2 matching 8 bases. The CDR3 is 15 residues long. The V and J ends lost 3 bases and 1 base, in that order; junction bases with no gene match: 3. Germline CDR1 and CDR2: WNHNN and SYGVQD (reference sequence). The part of the CDR3 DNA that was read is TGCGCCAGCAGTGAAGCGGGGGCTGGCACAGATACG. Protein sequence: CASSEAGAGTDT. From start to end, the CDR3 is CASSEAGAGTDTQYF.

A note on this clone: The CDR3 end falls 3 residues outside the read, so it is completed with the germline J gene. The chain recombines TRBV18 with TRBJ2-3, with D uncertain. CDR1 is KGHSH and CDR2 is LQKENI in the germline V gene. The CDR3 is made up of 14 amino acids. Trimming left V 3 bases short and J 4 bases short, with 11 bases between. This chain's CDR3 is CASSPLIEADTQYF. The sequenced CDR3 bases are TGTGCCAGCTCACCCCTAATAGAAGCAGATACG.

Regarding this clone: The DNA ends 3 residues before the CDR3 does, and the rest of the CDR3 is filled in from the germline J gene. The V and J genes are TRBV19 and TRBJ2-1; 8 bases align to TRBD2. The CDR3 runs to 15 residues. The J segment lost 4 bases and the V segment lost 8 bases, leaving 10 bases of the junction unmatched. CDR1 is LNHDA, CDR2 SQIVND, per germline (reference sequence). CDR3 sequence reads: CASLAPGLGYNEQFF. Partial CDR3 DNA: TGTGCCAGTCTGGCGCCGGGACTAGGGTACAATGAG.

A word on this clone: The CDR3 end lies 3 residues beyond the end of the read and is filled in from the germline J gene. The chain links TRBV7-3 to TRBJ2-3; TRBD2 is a possible D gene (6 bases). This CDR3 has 15 amino acids. Germline V gene lookup returns CDR1 SGHTA and CDR2 FQGTGA. The ends were cut back, 1 base at V and 6 bases at J, with 14 bases in the middle. The part of the CDR3 DNA that was read is TGTGCCAGCAGCTTAAGGGGAGCGGGTGCGGATACG. It is translated as CASSLRGAGADT. The full CDR3 sequence reads CASSLRGAGADTQYF.

Regarding this clone: The read ends 3 residues shy of where the CDR3 ends; the end is completed using the germline J gene. This chain links TRBV7-2 with TRBJ2-2; D remains ambiguous. CDR1 and CDR2 (germline): SGHTA, FQGNSA. Deletions cut 1 base from V and 5 bases from J, with 8 bases between. The CDR3 spans 14 residues. This chain's CDR3 is CASSLEAFTGELFF. The DNA read from the CDR3 is TGTGCCAGCAGCTTAGAGGCTTTTACCGGGGAG.

Details on this clone: The CDR3 end lies 3 residues beyond the end of the read and is filled in from the germline J gene. The chain carries TRBV7-3 and TRBJ2-4, with 7 bases fitting TRBD1. The CDR3 contains 13 residues. V was clipped by 5 bases and J by 5 bases; unmatched bases: 3. Germline V gene data show CDR1 as SGHTA and CDR2 as FQGTGA. The CDR3 protein is CASSKGTENIQYF. CDR3 bases read: TGTGCCAGCAGCAAAGGGACAGAAAACATT.

As regards this clone: The CDR3 end lies 3 residues beyond the end of the read and is filled in from the germline J gene. This sequence joins TRBV9 and TRBJ2-1; 10 bases map to TRBD2. Trimming took 3 bases from V and 6 from J; bases not matched to a gene: 3. The CDR3 is made up of 14 amino acids. Germline lookup yields CDR1 SGDLS and CDR2 YYNGEE. CDR3 bases read: TGTGCCAGCAGCGGGCTAGCGGGAGTCAATGAG. Its protein product is CASSGLAGVNE. The CDR3 as a whole reads CASSGLAGVNEQFF. Full variable domain (missing parts from reference TRBV9 and TRBJ2-1): DSGVTQTPKHLITATGQRVTLRCSPRSGDLSVYWYQQSLDQGLQFLIQYYNGEERAKGNILERFSAQQFPDLHSELNLSSLELGDSALYFCASSGLAGVNEQFFGPGTRLTVL.

Remarks on this clone: Read coverage stops 3 residues before the CDR3 terminus; the germline J gene supplies the remainder. The rearrangement uses TRBV2 and TRBJ2-2; 10 bases agree with TRBD1. CDR3 length: 14 amino acids. Germline V gene data show CDR1 as SNHLY and CDR2 as FYNNEI. After removal of 8 bases from V and 7 bases from J, the junction contained 7 bases not matched to a gene. The covered CDR3 bases are TGTGCCAGCGCCCGGGACAGGGGTGTCGGGGAG. This encodes CASARDRGVGE. The whole CDR3 is CASARDRGVGELFF. The variable domain in full, completed from reference TRBV2 and TRBJ2-2, reads EPEVTQTPSHQVTQMGQEVILRCVPISNHLYFYWYRQILGQKVEFLVSFYNNEISEKSEIFDDQFSVERPDGSNFTLKIRSTKLEDSAMYFCASARDRGVGELFFGEGSRLTVL.

As regards this clone: Read data end 3 residues before the CDR3 end; the end is taken from the germline J gene. The chain employs TRBV18 and TRBJ1-6, with TRBD1 matching 9 bases. The CDR3 runs to 15 residues. J lost 10 bases, V lost 3 bases, and 7 bases had no gene match. Germline V gene lookup returns CDR1 KGHSH and CDR2 LQKENI. The CDR3 DNA, read in part, is TGTGCCAGCTCACCGTCAGTGGGACAGGGCTCACCC. It is translated as CASSPSVGQGSP. The complete CDR3 reads CASSPSVGQGSPLHF.

A remark on this clone: The read gets to within 3 residues of the CDR3 end, and the germline J gene fills in the rest. The V and J genes are TRBV5-1 and TRBJ2-7; tentative D call: TRBD2 (6 bases). Per the germline V gene, CDR1 is SGHRS and CDR2 is YFSETQ. The CDR3 is made up of 16 amino acids. Trimming cost V 0 bases and J 0 bases, with 13 bases left between them. The part of the CDR3 DNA that was read is TGCGCCAGCAGCTTGGTGGGCCCGGGGGACTCCTACGAG. Protein product: CASSLVGPGDSYE. The full CDR3 reads CASSLVGPGDSYEQYF.

With respect to this clone: Coverage ceases 3 residues before the CDR3 finishes, and the germline J gene fills in the end. This chain connects TRBV7-2 to TRBJ2-5; D possibly corresponds to TRBD2 (5 bases). Germline assignment: CDR1 SGHTA and CDR2 FQGNSA. The CDR3 runs 14 residues. The V end lost 5 bases, the J end lost 5 bases, and 15 bases lay between the germline ends. The DNA read from the CDR3 is TGTGCCAGCAGCATACTAGTCCTCATGGAGACC. It is translated as CASSILVLMET. The whole CDR3 reads CASSILVLMETQYF.

In the case of this clone: The CDR3 goes on 3 residues after the read ends, and that part is filled in from the germline J gene. This rearrangement joins TRBV5-1 to TRBJ2-2; D might be TRBD2 (5 bases). Germline CDR1 SGHRS, CDR2 YFSETQ. V was shortened by 1 base and J by 0 bases, with 7 bases between the two germline ends. The length of the CDR3 is 15 residues. CDR3 bases read: TGCGCCAGCAGCTTGTCGGGGACGAACACCGGGGAG. It is translated as CASSLSGTNTGE. The CDR3 in full is CASSLSGTNTGELFF. The full variable domain, with the rest looked up from reference TRBV5-1 and TRBJ2-2, is KAGVTQTPRYLIKTRGQQVTLSCSPISGHRSVSWYQQTPGQGLQFLFEYFSETQRNKGNFPGRFSGRQFSNSRSEMNVSTLELGDSALYLCASSLSGTNTGELFFGEGSRLTVL.

A word on this clone: The missing CDR3 end, 3 residues past where the read stops, is filled in from the germline J gene. V gene TRBV7-3 combines with J gene TRBJ1-1, with 7 bases identical to TRBD1. CDR1 and CDR2 from the germline V gene are SGHTA and FQGTGA. This CDR3 comprises 14 residues. J was trimmed by 1 base and V by 6 bases; bases with no gene match: 5. CDR3 protein: CASSFTGANTEAFF. The DNA read from the CDR3 is TGTGCCAGCAGTTTCACAGGGGCGAACACTGAA.

Details on this clone: The sequence runs out 3 residues before the end of the CDR3; the remainder is reconstructed from the germline J gene. This chain uses TRBV19 with TRBJ2-7; 9 bases match TRBD1. From germline, CDR1 is LNHDA and CDR2 SQIVND (reference sequence). This CDR3 is 16 amino acids long. V shed 4 bases and J 2 bases; nucleotides not matched to a gene: 9. The DNA read from the CDR3 is TGTGCCAGTAGTACACTAGGACAGGGGTGGCCCTACGAG. This translates into CASSTLGQGWPYE. The whole CDR3 reads CASSTLGQGWPYEQYF.

With regard to this clone: Coverage ceases 3 residues before the CDR3 finishes, and the germline J gene fills in the end. This sequence joins TRBV2 and TRBJ1-1; D is unresolved. V lost 8 bases, J lost 0 bases, and 10 bases lay in between. Per germline, CDR1 SNHLY and CDR2 FYNNEI. The CDR3 has 13 residues. The CDR3 bases that were read are TGTGCCAGCGACTGGAAATTGAACACTGAA. Amino acids: CASDWKLNTE. The full CDR3 protein reads CASDWKLNTEAFF.

A word on this clone: The read finishes 3 residues shy of the CDR3 end, and the germline J gene is used to complete it. The chain is built from TRBV20-1 and TRBJ2-3; 7 nucleotides match TRBD2. This CDR3 is built from 16 residues. The junction had 12 bases not matched to a gene; V was cut back by 6 bases and J by 0 bases. Germline CDR1 and CDR2: DFQATT and SNEGSKA (reference sequence). The CDR3 protein is CSASPLLARSTDTQYF. Partial CDR3 DNA: TGCAGTGCCAGTCCACTACTAGCGAGAAGCACAGATACG.

In regard to this clone: The DNA ends 3 residues before the CDR3 does, and the rest of the CDR3 is filled in from the germline J gene. The chain combines TRBV30 with TRBJ2-2, with 10 bases identical to TRBD1. V trimming: 5 bases; J trimming: 5 bases; junction bases outside the gene matches: 5. The CDR3 totals 14 residues. The germline gives CDR1 GTSNPN, CDR2 SVGIG (reference sequence). The DNA read from the CDR3 is TGTGCCTGGGACCGGGACAGGGGAACCGGGGAG. Its translation: CAWDRDRGTGE. The CDR3 in full is CAWDRDRGTGELFF.

Turning to this clone: The read falls 3 residues short of the CDR3 end, and the missing part is taken from the germline J gene. The chain couples TRBV11-2 to TRBJ2-3; possibly TRBD1 for D (6 bases). V was pared by 5 bases and J by 4 bases, with 13 bases between. The CDR3 contains 14 residues. Germline-derived CDR1 and CDR2 are SGHAT and FQNNGV. The CDR3 loop is CASSRGSGADTQYF. Partial CDR3 DNA: TGTGCCAGCAGCAGGGGGAGTGGTGCAGATACG.

Remarks on this clone: The observed sequence ends 3 residues before the CDR3 terminus, with the missing tail filled in from the germline J gene. The chain couples TRBV5-1 to TRBJ2-1, with TRBD1 matching over 10 bases. The CDR3 consists of 15 residues. CDR1 and CDR2 (germline): SGHRS, YFSETQ. Trimming at V came to 0 bases and at J to 9 bases, leaving 6 bases not matched to a gene. This CDR3 reads CASSLAGTGAFEQFF. The DNA read from the CDR3 is TGCGCCAGCAGCTTGGCCGGGACAGGGGCCTTTGAG.

A note on this clone: The CDR3 is cut off 3 residues early in the read; its end comes from the germline J gene. The chain uses TRBV7-3 and TRBJ2-2; no reliable D call. The CDR3 loop spans 11 amino acids. Germline V gives CDR1 SGHTA, CDR2 FQGTGA. Trimming shortened V by 4 bases and J by 7 bases, and 4 bases separated the two germline ends. CDR3 DNA, as far as it was read: TGTGCCAGCAGCTCCCACGGGGAG. Amino acid sequence: CASSSHGE. The CDR3 in its entirety is CASSSHGELFF.

For this clone: The read falls 3 residues short of the CDR3 end, and the missing part is taken from the germline J gene. The J gene is TRBJ2-1, the V gene TRBV5-1, with 7 bases matching TRBD2. Germline V gene sequence: CDR1 SGHRS, CDR2 YFSETQ. The CDR3 has 15 residues. The trim removed 1 base at V and 3 bases at J, leaving 4 bases unmatched. This chain's CDR3 is CASSLQGLLYNEQFF. The covered CDR3 bases are TGCGCCAGCAGCTTGCAGGGACTACTCTACAATGAG.

Worth noting for this clone: The read comes to an end 3 residues before the CDR3 does, leaving the germline J gene to fill in the end. The rearrangement joins TRBV7-3 to TRBJ2-7, with D perhaps matching TRBD2 (7 bases). The CDR3 loop spans 14 amino acids. Germline assignment: CDR1 SGHTA and CDR2 FQGTGA. V lost 5 bases and J 3 bases, leaving 14 bases between the germline ends. The CDR3 sequence is CASSPQGGGYEQYF. CDR3 bases read: TGTGCCAGCAGCCCGCAGGGAGGGGGCTACGAG.

The sequenced CDR3 bases are TGCGCCAGCGGCCGGGACAGGGGGCGGGCAGATACG. It codes for CASGRDRGRADT. The full-length CDR3 reads as CASGRDRGRADTQYF. The V call is TRBV5-1, the J call TRBJ2-3; TRBD1 matches at 12 bases. Read coverage stops 3 residues before the CDR3 terminus; the germline J gene supplies the remainder. The ends lost 7 bases at V and 4 bases at J; junction bases unmatched: 7. Germline assignment: CDR1 SGHRS and CDR2 YFSETQ. The CDR3 covers 15 residues.

Regarding this clone: The read ends 3 residues before the CDR3 terminus; that terminus is restored from the germline J gene. This chain links TRBV6-1 with TRBJ1-5; D possibly corresponds to TRBD1 (5 bases). CDR3 length: 16 amino acids. Germline-derived CDR1 and CDR2 are MNHNS and SASEGT. V shed 1 base and J shed 0 bases, with 10 bases lying between them. CDR3 loop: CASSEGGLDSNQPQHF. The part of the CDR3 DNA that was read is TGTGCCAGCAGTGAAGGGGGCCTAGATAGCAATCAGCCC.